Below are 4 T cell receptor beta chains sequenced from a single sample in a study of OX40 agonist ivuxolimab in advanced cancers. Profiled with immunoSEQ multiplex PCR; TCRdb holds only in-frame clones, not every one. The sample comprises some 76,000 clones, roughly nine tenths of which are singletons, and around 7.3% rests with the top ten. The material was CD4+ or CD8+ T cells sorted from blood, obtained in a trial of the OX40 agonist ivuxolimab. The receptors originated from an adult with an advanced solid tumor such as melanoma, head and neck, liver or kidney cancer.

The chain is built from TRBV11-3 and TRBJ2-3; weak D call: TRBD2 (6 bases). Germline V gene data show CDR1 as SGHNT and CDR2 as YENEEA. The CDR3 sequence is 12 residues long. V lost 5 bases to trimming and J lost 6 bases, with 9 bases between them. The CDR3 DNA is TGTGCCAGCAGCCTGGGACTGGATACGCAGTATTTT. Translation: CASSLGLDTQYF.

V gene TRBV30 combines with J gene TRBJ2-6; TRBD1 agrees at 7 bases. Germline V CDR1 and CDR2: GTSNPN, SVGIG (reference sequence). The trim removed 4 bases at V and 2 bases at J, leaving 2 bases unmatched. This CDR3 has 14 residues. The CDR3 DNA is TGTGCCTGGATTGACAGGGCTGGGGCCAACGTCCTGACTTTC. Translating it yields CAWIDRAGANVLTF.

The rearrangement joins TRBV7-9 to TRBJ2-7, with D possibly being TRBD1 or TRBD2 (5 bases each). Trimming removed 0 bases from V and 3 bases from J, with 21 bases in between. The CDR3 loop spans 18 amino acids. Germline values: CDR1 SEHNR, CDR2 FQNEAQ (reference sequence). CDR3: CASSLARYAGTEDYEQYF. Here the CDR3 DNA reads TGTGCCAGCAGCTTAGCTCGGTACGCCGGGACCGAGGACTACGAGCAGTACTTC.

The chain is built from TRBV13 and TRBJ2-3; maybe TRBD1 (7 bases). This CDR3 comprises 16 residues. Germline V gene sequence: CDR1 PRHDT, CDR2 FYEKMQ (reference sequence). The V end was cut by 5 bases, the J end by 2 bases, with 17 bases between. The CDR3 DNA reads TGTGCCAGCAGCCGCCCGGAGGGGACAGACACAGATACGCAGTATTTT. It codes for CASSRPEGTDTDTQYF.